This TCR beta chain was captured in a study of blood T cell repertoires in COVID-19. About the research overall: Samples came from the United States, Italy and Spain, spanning acute and convalescent COVID-19. Sources were T cells, B-cell-depleted T cells, or PBMCs; the material itself was cDNA or gDNA.

Under the authors' procedure: For nucleated cells, counts were estimated from reference gene primer amplification. Assay used: immunoSEQ multiplex PCR; TCRdb lists only in-frame clones, some missing. For V, J and clone size, that table is used; D and trimming come from the DNA. The profile shows about 270,000 clones, 86% of them singletons. Germline values: CDR1 PRHDT, CDR2 FYEKMQ (reference sequence). The CDR3 extends over 16 amino acids. V dropped 5 bases and J dropped 3 bases, with 20 bases sitting between them. Sequenced input: peripheral blood. This chain uses TRBV13 with TRBJ2-7, with a tentative D call TRBD2 (7 bases). The receptor was derived from a man aged 40-50 years with active or convalescent COVID-19. DNA for the CDR3: TGTGCCAGCAGCCCACCCGGAGGGGGGGTCGACTACGAGCAGTACTTC. Protein: CASSPPGGGVDYEQYF.